This record looks at one T cell receptor beta chain sequence and its context. Antigen unknown. There are 12 residues in the CDR3. Germline loops: CDR1 LNHDA, CDR2 SQIVND (reference sequence). V was clipped by 6 bases and J by 6 bases, with 11 bases between them. The data were produced by immunoSEQ multiplex PCR, yet TCRdb's version contains in-frame clones alone and is incomplete. The repertoire holds fewer than 900,000 clones, with around 92% as singletons. The data were taken from a study of Ad26.COV2.S vaccination and SARS-CoV-2 variants. Study at large: The study gave Ad26.COV2.S intramuscularly, once or twice 56 days apart.

Findings and limits, study-wide: Substantial breadth was reportedly displayed by spike-specific CD8+ and CD4+ T cell responses after vaccination.

As to treatment: approximately 18 received Ad26.COV2.S at low or high dose, single or two shots; roughly five received placebo; per-sample allocation not given. The investigators took samples on day 63 after the first vaccine or placebo injection. At a Boston site, the person donating was an adult of 18-55 years. SARS-CoV-2 spike from the Wuhan strain was encoded by the vaccine, an Ad26 vector. V and J are TRBV19 and TRBJ1-1; maybe TRBD1 (6 bases). Sequences were derived from peripheral blood, sampled in a trial of Ad26.COV2.S vaccine versus placebo. The clonotype was recovered from a person aged 18-60 years who received the Ad26.COV2.S COVID-19 vaccine or a placebo. In DNA, the CDR3 is TGTGCCAGTAGCCCGAGGGGGTCTGAAGCTTTCTTT. Amino acid sequence: CASSPRGSEAFF.